This T cell receptor (beta chain) came from a study of OX40 agonist ivuxolimab in advanced cancers. Study-wide results and caveats: More expanded clones were seen, on average, in CD8+ T cells than in CD4+. Antigen targets of the expanded peripheral T cells went undetermined.

Using immunoSEQ multiplex PCR, the repertoire was profiled, and TCRdb retains in-frame clones only, with some absent. The sample lists 43,000 or so clones, roughly 90% occurring once. With respect to this clone: The antigen is unknown.

This CDR3 is 16 amino acids long. Germline CDR1 is SGHAT and CDR2 is FQDESV (reference sequence). J was trimmed by 3 bases and V by 5 bases; bases with no gene match: 11. The V call is TRBV11-1, the J call TRBJ2-7; 9 bases are shared with TRBD1. This sequence was found in an adult with an advanced solid tumor such as melanoma, head and neck, liver or kidney cancer. The sequences come from CD4+ or CD8+ T cells sorted from blood, collected in a trial of the OX40 agonist ivuxolimab. CDR3 sequence (DNA): TGTGCCAGCAGCCGCGAAGGGGGGACAGGGAACTACGAGCAGTACTTC. Its protein product is CASSREGGTGNYEQYF. The whole variable domain, filled in from reference TRBV11-1 and TRBJ2-7, reads EAEVAQSPRYKITEKSQAVAFWCDPISGHATLYWYRQILGQGPELLVQFQDESVVDDSQLPKDRFSAERLKGVDSTLKIQPAELGDSAMYLCASSREGGTGNYEQYFGPGTRLTVT.